This paragraph covers one T cell receptor (beta chain) sequence. Which antigen it targets is not known. Base qualities are not recorded, but no much larger clone differs from it by a single base. Each collaborating institution followed its own protocols to collect whole blood in K2EDTA tubes. For TCRbeta analysis, collaborators shipped samples as frozen whole blood, isolated PBMCs, or DNA extracted from either of those sample types. This sample is drawn from a study of blood T cell repertoires in COVID-19 (dated by TCRdb to the early 2020s). About the investigation overall: Samples covering the acute and convalescent phases of COVID-19 were provided by collaborators in the United States, Italy and Spain. Samples were obtained from the ongoing ImmuneRACE study (first 160 participants) and from over 1,000 subjects provided by 6 global collaborators. The repertoires were released in a freely available public database meant as a resource for research on the immune response to SARS-CoV-2. The sample metadata nearly always contained a de-identified subject ID, COVID-19 status, age in years and sex. The material from the prospective study consisted of cDNA or gDNA derived from T cells, B-cell-depleted T cells, or PBMCs. HLA class I and class II types, where available, came from metadata supplied by the sample provider rather than from assay-based typing. Deeply sampled blood TCRbeta repertoires from subjects exposed to, actively infected with, or recovered from COVID-19 were included in the dataset. Results and caveats for the whole study, not just this receptor: The amount of clinical and demographic metadata varied by source and participant and was provided uncurated.

From the cysteine up to the phenylalanine, the CDR3 has a length of 13 residues. Only CDR3 DNA is held: 39 bases, read in frame from base 1. From a lookup of the germline V gene (reference sequence), CDR1 and CDR2 are LNHNV and YYDKDF. The V and J ends are trimmed by 5 bases and 0 bases, leaving 7 bases between them. TCRbeta CDR3 regions were amplified from genomic DNA using the immunoSEQ Assay, a bias-controlled multiplex PCR. In the authors' own workflow: Nucleated cell counts per sample were estimated from amplification of reference gene primers within the assay. To quantify the absolute abundance of each unique TCRbeta CDR3 rearrangement, sequence reads were collapsed and filtered. Productive Simpson clonality was computed per sample as the square root of Simpson's diversity index over productive rearrangements. In its TCRdb copy, this immuneACCESS table keeps in-frame sequences only and misses some clones. Where compared with another copy, unresolved V genes explain less than half of these, and the others have no known cause. V and J calls and clone size are as listed in that table; D and trimming were resolved from the DNA. The sample profile shows about 270,000 clones; about 89% of them were found once. Roughly 8% of the sample goes to the ten largest clones.

This sequence originates from a man aged 40-49 years with active or convalescent COVID-19. The sequenced sample consisted of peripheral blood. This receptor chain uses TRBV15 and TRBJ2-5, with TRBD1 perhaps the D gene, on 5 matching bases. The CDR3 region has the sequence CATSAGNQETQYF. The nucleotides are TGTGCCACCAGCGCAGGGAACCAAGAGACCCAGTACTTC.